The T cell receptor beta chain under discussion was sequenced for a study of OX40 agonist ivuxolimab in advanced cancers. Turning to the study itself: The dose-escalation cohort had hepatocellular carcinoma, melanoma, renal cell or head and neck cancer. Partial responses occurred in three patients (one hepatocellular carcinoma, two cutaneous melanoma). Study findings and constraints: People who partly responded at 0.1-3.0 mg/kg had some of the least clonal expansion seen.

CDR1 SGHKS and CDR2 YYEKEE come from the germline V gene (reference sequence). J was trimmed by 2 bases and V by 5 bases; bases with no gene match: 11. This CDR3 is 16 amino acids long. With respect to this clone: Its specificity is not known.

TCRdb's copy holds only in-frame clones and misses some; the assay was immunoSEQ multiplex PCR. Among 37,000 or so clones listed, 74% were seen once. This chain joins TRBV5-5 and TRBJ2-5; 8 bases map to TRBD2. The sequenced sample was CD4+ or CD8+ T cells sorted from blood, obtained in a trial of the OX40 agonist ivuxolimab. The TCR originated in an adult with an advanced solid tumor such as melanoma, head and neck, liver or kidney cancer. CDR3 amino acids: CASRQGLARGQETQYF. CDR3 in DNA: TGTGCCAGCAGACAAGGACTAGCCAGAGGTCAAGAGACCCAGTACTTC.